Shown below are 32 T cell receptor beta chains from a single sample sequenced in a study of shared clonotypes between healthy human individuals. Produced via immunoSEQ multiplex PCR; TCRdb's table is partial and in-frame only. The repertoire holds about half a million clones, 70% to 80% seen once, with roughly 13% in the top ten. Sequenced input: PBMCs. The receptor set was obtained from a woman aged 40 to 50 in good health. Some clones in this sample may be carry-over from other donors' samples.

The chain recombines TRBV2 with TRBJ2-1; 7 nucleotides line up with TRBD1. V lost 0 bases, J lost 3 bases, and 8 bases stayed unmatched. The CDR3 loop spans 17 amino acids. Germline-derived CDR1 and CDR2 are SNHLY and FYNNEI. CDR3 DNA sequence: TGTGCCAGCAGTGAAGCGCTCGACAGGGTAATCTACAATGAGCAGTTCTTC. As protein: CASSEALDRVIYNEQFF.

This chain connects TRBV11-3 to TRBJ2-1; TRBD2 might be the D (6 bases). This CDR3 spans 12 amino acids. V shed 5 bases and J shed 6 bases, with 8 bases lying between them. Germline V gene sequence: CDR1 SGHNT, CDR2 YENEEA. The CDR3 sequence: CASSTTSNEQFF. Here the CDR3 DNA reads TGTGCCAGCAGCACGACTAGCAATGAGCAGTTCTTC.

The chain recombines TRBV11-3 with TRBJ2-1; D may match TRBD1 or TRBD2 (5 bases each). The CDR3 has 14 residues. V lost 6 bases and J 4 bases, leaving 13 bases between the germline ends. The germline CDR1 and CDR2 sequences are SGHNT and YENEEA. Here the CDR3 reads CASSETGLYNEQFF. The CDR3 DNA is TGTGCCAGCAGTGAGACGGGGCTATACAATGAGCAGTTCTTC.

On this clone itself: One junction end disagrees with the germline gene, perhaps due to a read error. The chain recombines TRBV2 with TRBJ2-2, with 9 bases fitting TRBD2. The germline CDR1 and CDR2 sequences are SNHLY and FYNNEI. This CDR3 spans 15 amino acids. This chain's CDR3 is CAGSSGSSYTGELFF. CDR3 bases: TGTGCCGGCAGTAGCGGGAGTTCGTACACCGGGGAGCTGTTTTTT.

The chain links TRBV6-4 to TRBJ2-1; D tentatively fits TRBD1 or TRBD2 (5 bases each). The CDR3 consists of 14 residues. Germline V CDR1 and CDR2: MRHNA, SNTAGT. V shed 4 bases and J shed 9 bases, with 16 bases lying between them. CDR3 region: CASSAAAGSSEQFF. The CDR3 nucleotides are TGTGCCAGCAGTGCGGCGGCAGGGAGCAGTGAGCAGTTCTTC.

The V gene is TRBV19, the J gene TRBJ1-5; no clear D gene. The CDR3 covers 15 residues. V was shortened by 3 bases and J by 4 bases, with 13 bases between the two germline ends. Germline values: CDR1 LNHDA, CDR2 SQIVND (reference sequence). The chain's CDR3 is CASSMERRINQPQHF. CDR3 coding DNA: TGTGCCAGTAGTATGGAGAGACGGATAAATCAGCCCCAGCATTTT.

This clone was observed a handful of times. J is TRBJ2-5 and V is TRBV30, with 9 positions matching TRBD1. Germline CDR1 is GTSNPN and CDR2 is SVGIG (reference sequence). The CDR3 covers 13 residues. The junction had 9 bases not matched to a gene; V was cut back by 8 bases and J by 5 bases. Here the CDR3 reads CAPDRGEAETQYF. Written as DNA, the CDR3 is TGTGCCCCGGACAGGGGAGAGGCGGAGACCCAGTACTTC.

The CDR3, as DNA: TGTGCCAGTAGTCTGAAGGGGAACTCTGGAAACACCATATATTTT. It yields the protein CASSLKGNSGNTIYF. This sequence joins TRBV19 and TRBJ1-3, with D perhaps TRBD1 (5 bases). The CDR3 length is 15 residues. V lost 5 bases and J 0 bases, leaving 11 bases between the germline ends. CDR1 and CDR2 (germline): LNHDA, SQIVND (reference sequence).

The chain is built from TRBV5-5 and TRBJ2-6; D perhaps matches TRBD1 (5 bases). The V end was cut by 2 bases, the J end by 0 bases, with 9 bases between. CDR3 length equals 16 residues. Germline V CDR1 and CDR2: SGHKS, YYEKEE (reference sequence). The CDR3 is CASSLLTVSGANVLTF. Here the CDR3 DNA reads TGTGCCAGCAGCTTATTGACAGTCTCTGGGGCCAACGTCCTGACTTTC.

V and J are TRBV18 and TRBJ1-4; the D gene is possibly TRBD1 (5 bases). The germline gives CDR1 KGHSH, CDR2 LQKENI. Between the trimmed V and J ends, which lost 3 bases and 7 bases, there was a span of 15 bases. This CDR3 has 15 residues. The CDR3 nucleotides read TGTGCCAGCTCACCCCAGGGAACTTGGAGTGAAAAACTGTTTTTT. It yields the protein CASSPQGTWSEKLFF.

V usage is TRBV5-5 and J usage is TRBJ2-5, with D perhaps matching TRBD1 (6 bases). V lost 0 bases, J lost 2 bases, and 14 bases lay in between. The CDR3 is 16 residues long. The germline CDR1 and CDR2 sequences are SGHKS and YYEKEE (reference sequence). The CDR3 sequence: CASSLGRARGQETQYF. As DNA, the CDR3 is TGTGCCAGCAGCTTGGGTCGTGCCAGGGGTCAAGAGACCCAGTACTTC.

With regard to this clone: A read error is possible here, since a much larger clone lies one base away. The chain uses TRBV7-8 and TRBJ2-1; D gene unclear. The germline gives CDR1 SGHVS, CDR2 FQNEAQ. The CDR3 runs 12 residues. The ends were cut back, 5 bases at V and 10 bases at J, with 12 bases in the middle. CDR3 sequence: CASSPTPGEQFF. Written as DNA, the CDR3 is TGTGCCAGCAGCCCCACCCCGGGCGAGCAGTTCTTC.

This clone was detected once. CDR3 residues: CASSLLVGEAWSDTQYF. CDR3 bases: TGTGCCAGCAGCCTCCTGGTGGGGGAGGCGTGGTCAGATACGCAGTATTTT. This sequence joins TRBV7-8 and TRBJ2-3; D is perhaps TRBD2 (6 bases). CDR1 SGHVS and CDR2 FQNEAQ come from the germline V gene. The CDR3 sequence is 17 residues long. The germline V and J ends were trimmed by 5 bases and 4 bases, with 22 bases remaining between them.

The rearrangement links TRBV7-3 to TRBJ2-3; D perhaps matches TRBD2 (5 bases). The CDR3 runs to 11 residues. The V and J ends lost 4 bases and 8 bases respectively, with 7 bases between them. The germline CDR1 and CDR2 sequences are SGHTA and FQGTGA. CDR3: CASSSAGTQYF. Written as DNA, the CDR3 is TGTGCCAGCAGCTCCGCGGGTACGCAGTATTTT.

The CDR3 sequence is CASSTSGGYNEQFF. DNA for the CDR3: TGTGCCAGCAGCACTAGCGGGGGATACAATGAGCAGTTCTTC. The V call is TRBV9, the J call TRBJ2-1, with 11 bases fitting TRBD2. CDR3 length: 14 amino acids. Germline V gives CDR1 SGDLS, CDR2 YYNGEE. The V and J ends lost 4 bases and 4 bases, in that order; junction bases with no gene match: 1.

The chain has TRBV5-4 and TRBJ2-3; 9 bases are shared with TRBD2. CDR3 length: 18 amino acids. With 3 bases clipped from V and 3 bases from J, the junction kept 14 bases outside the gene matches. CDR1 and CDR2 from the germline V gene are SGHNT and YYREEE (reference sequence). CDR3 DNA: TGTGCCAGCAGCTACGGCGGGATGGCGGGAGGGCTAACAGATACGCAGTATTTT. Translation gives CASSYGGMAGGLTDTQYF.

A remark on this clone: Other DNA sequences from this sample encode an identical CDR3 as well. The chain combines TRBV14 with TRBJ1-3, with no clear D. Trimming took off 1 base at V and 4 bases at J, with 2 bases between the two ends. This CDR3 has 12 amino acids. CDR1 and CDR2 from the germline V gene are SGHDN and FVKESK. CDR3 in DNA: TGTGCCAGCAGCCAAGGAGGAAACACCATATATTTT. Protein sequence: CASSQGGNTIYF. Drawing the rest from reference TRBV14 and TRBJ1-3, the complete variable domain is EAGVTQFPSHSVIEKGQTVTLRCDPISGHDNLYWYRRVMGKEIKFLLHFVKESKQDESGMPNNRFLAERTGGTYSTLKVQPAELEDSGVYFCASSQGGNTIYFGEGSWLTVV.

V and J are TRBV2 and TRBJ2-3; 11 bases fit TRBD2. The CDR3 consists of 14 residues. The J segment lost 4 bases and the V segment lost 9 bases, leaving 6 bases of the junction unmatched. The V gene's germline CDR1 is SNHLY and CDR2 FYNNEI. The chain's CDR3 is CASTSGSTADTQYF. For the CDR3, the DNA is TGTGCCAGTACTAGCGGGAGTACCGCAGATACGCAGTATTTT.

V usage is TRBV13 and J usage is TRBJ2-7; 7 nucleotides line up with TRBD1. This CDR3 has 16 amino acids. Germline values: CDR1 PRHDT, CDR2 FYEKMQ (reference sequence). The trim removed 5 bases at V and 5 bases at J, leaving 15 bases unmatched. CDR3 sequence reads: CASSGSGGPTSNEQYF. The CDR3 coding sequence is TGTGCCAGCAGCGGGTCAGGGGGACCCACTTCTAACGAGCAGTACTTC. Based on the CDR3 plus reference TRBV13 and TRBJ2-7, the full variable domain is AAGVIQSPRHLIKEKRETATLKCYPIPRHDTVYWYQQGPGQDPQFLISFYEKMQSDKGSIPDRFSAQQFSDYHSELNMSSLELGDSALYFCASSGSGGPTSNEQYFGPGTRLTVT.

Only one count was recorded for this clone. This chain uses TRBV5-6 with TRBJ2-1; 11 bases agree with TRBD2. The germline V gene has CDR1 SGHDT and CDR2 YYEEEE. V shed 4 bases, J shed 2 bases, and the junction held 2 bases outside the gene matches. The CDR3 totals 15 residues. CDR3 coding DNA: TGTGCCAGCAGCCCGGGACTAGCGGCCTACAATGAGCAGTTCTTC. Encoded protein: CASSPGLAAYNEQFF.

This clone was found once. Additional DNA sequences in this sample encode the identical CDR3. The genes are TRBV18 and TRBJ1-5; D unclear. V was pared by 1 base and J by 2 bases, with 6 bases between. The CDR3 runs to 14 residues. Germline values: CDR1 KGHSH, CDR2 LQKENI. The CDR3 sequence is CASSPLDRNQPQHF. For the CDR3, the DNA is TGTGCCAGCTCACCACTGGACCGCAATCAGCCCCAGCATTTT.

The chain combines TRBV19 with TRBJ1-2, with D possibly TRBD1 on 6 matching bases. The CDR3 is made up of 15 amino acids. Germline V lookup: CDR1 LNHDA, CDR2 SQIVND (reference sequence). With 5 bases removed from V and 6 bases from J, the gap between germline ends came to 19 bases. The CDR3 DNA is TGTGCCAGTAGTGCCAGGGGCCCTCAGCGGGATGGCTACACCTTC. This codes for CASSARGPQRDGYTF.

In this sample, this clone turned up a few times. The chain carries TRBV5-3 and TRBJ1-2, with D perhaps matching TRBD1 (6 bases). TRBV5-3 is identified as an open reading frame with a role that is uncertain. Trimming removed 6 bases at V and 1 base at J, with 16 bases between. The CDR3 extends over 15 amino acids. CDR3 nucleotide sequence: TGTGCCAGAACCGAGGGGGGGTTAAATAACTATGGCTACACCTTC. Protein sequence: CARTEGGLNNYGYTF.

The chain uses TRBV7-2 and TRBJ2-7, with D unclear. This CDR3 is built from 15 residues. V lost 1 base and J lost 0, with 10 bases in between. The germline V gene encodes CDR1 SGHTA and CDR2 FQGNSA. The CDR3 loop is CASSLEATSSYEQYF. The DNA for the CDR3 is TGTGCCAGCAGCTTAGAGGCCACAAGCTCCTACGAGCAGTACTTC. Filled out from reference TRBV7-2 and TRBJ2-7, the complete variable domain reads GAGVSQSPSNKVTEKGKDVELRCDPISGHTALYWYRQSLGQGLEFLIYFQGNSAPDKSGLPSDRFSAERTGGSVSTLTIQRTQQEDSAVYLCASSLEATSSYEQYFGPGTRLTVT.

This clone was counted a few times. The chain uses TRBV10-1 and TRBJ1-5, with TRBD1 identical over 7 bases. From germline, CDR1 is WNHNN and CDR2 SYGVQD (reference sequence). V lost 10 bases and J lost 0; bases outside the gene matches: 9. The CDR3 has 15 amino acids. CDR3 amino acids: CATPAGGGSNQPQHF. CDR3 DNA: TGCGCCACCCCGGCAGGGGGGGGTAGCAATCAGCCCCAGCATTTT.

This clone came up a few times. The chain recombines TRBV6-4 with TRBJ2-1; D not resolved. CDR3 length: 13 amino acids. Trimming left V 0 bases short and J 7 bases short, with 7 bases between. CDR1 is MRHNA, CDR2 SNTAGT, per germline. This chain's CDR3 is CASSDSERNEQFF. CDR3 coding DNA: TGTGCCAGCAGTGACTCGGAGCGAAATGAGCAGTTCTTC.

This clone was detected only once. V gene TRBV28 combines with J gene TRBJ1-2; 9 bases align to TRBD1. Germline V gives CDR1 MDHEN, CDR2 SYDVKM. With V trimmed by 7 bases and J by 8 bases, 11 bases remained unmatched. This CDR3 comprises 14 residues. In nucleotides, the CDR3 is TGTGCCAGCACTTTGGGGACAGGGCATGGCGGCTACACCTTC. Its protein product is CASTLGTGHGGYTF.

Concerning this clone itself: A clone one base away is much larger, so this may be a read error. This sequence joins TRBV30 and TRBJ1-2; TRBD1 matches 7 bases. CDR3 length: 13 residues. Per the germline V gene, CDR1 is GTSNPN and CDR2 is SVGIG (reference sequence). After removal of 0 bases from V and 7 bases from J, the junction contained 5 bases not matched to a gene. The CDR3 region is CAWSVQHRGGYTF. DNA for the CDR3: TGTGCCTGGAGTGTACAGCACAGGGGTGGCTACACCTTC.

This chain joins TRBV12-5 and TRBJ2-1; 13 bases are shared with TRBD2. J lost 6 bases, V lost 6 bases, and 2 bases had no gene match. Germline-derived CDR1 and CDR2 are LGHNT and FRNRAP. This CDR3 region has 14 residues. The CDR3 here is CASGRTSGSNEQFF. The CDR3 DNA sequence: TGTGCTAGTGGCCGGACTAGCGGGAGCAATGAGCAGTTCTTC.

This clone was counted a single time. In DNA form, the CDR3 reads TGTGCCAGCAGCGTTTGGCGGGAGGGCCCCTATGAGCAGTTCTTC. Translated, it gives CASSVWREGPYEQFF. The rearrangement uses TRBV9 and TRBJ2-1, with 9 bases lining up with TRBD2. Germline V gives CDR1 SGDLS, CDR2 YYNGEE. The CDR3 runs 15 residues. The ends lost 2 bases at V and 8 bases at J; junction bases unmatched: 8.

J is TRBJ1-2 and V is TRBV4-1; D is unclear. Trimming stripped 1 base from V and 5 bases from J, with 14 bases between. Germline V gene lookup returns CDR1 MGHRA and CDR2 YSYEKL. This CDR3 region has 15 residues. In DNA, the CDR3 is TGCGCCAGCAGCCAAGGGTCTGGGATTGGGTATGGCTACACCTTC. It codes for CASSQGSGIGYGYTF.

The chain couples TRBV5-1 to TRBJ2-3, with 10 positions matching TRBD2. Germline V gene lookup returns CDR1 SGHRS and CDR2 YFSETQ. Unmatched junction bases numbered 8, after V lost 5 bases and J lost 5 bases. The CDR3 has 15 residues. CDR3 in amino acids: CASRLAGREGDTQYF. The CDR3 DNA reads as TGCGCCAGCAGACTAGCGGGAAGAGAGGGAGATACGCAGTATTTT. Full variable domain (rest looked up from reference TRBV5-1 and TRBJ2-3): KAGVTQTPRYLIKTRGQQVTLSCSPISGHRSVSWYQQTPGQGLQFLFEYFSETQRNKGNFPGRFSGRQFSNSRSEMNVSTLELGDSALYLCASRLAGREGDTQYFGPGTRLTVL.